The clone carrying this TCR beta chain came up many times. Its cognate antigen is unknown. The source of the sample is a study of response to subunit inactivated influenza vaccine. General study results and limits: Authors proposed each seasonal influenza vaccination draws in few new T cells.

The CDR3 has 16 residues. Germline trimming cut 0 bases from V and 9 bases from J; bases unmatched to any gene: 10. Germline V gene sequence: CDR1 SQVTM, CDR2 ANQGSEA. TCRdb reprocessed the RT-PCR reads with MiXCR, giving one entry per CDR3 protein. The table has 860,000 or so distinct CDR3 sequences, about 20% seen once; the top ten hold about 9.4%. The specimen was PBMCs from blood, collected around 5 days after vaccination. The chain links TRBV29-1 to TRBJ2-2, with 10 nucleotides matching TRBD2. This sequence originates from a man aged 45-65 years who received an inactivated influenza vaccine. This CDR3 is CSVEEASGGAVRELFF. CDR3 sequence (DNA): TGCAGCGTTGAAGAAGCAAGCGGGGGGGCCGTGCGGGAGCTGTTTTTT.